This passage covers 29 T cell receptor beta chains from one sample sequenced in a study of blood T cell repertoires in COVID-19. Sequencing was performed with immunoSEQ multiplex PCR; in TCRdb, only in-frame clones are kept and a portion is missing. The data contain a few hundred thousand clones, around 84% of them singletons. Sequenced material: peripheral blood. These receptors were taken from a man between 60 and 75 years old with acute or convalescent COVID-19.

In nucleotides, the CDR3 is TGTGCCAGCAGTTTAAGTTCACTTTACGAGCAGTACTTC. It translates to CASSLSSLYEQYF. The V call is TRBV28, the J call TRBJ2-7; D is unresolved. V shed 2 bases and J shed 4 bases, with 9 bases lying between them. CDR3 length: 13 amino acids. Germline V gene lookup returns CDR1 MDHEN and CDR2 SYDVKM. The full variable domain, completed using reference TRBV28 and TRBJ2-7, is DVKVTQSSRYLVKRTGEKVFLECVQDMDHENMFWYRQDPGLGLRLIYFSYDVKMKEKGDIPEGYSVSREKKERFSLILESASTNQTSMYLCASSLSSLYEQYFGPGTRLTVT.

This clone was counted once. The chain joins TRBV12-3 or TRBV12-4 to TRBJ1-2, with D possibly TRBD1 on 6 matching bases. The CDR3 runs 13 residues. Trimming removed 6 bases at V and 5 bases at J, with 13 bases between. The CDR3 bases are TGTGCCAGCAGGCAGGGGATTTGGTATGGCTACACCTTC. Translating gives CASRQGIWYGYTF.

The chain is built from TRBV7-9 and TRBJ2-2, with 10 bases matching TRBD1. V lost 5 bases to trimming and J lost 9 bases; unmatched junction nucleotides: 6. The CDR3 consists of 14 residues. Germline-derived CDR1 and CDR2 are SEHNR and FQNEAQ (reference sequence). Here the CDR3 DNA reads TGTGCCAGCAGCCTTGACAGGGGGCCCCGGGAGCTGTTTTTT. This gives the protein CASSLDRGPRELFF. Full variable domain (missing parts from reference TRBV7-9 and TRBJ2-2): DTGVSQNPRHKITKRGQNVTFRCDPISEHNRLYWYRQTLGQGPEFLTYFQNEAQLEKSRLLSDRFSAERPKGSFSTLEIQRTEQGDSAMYLCASSLDRGPRELFFGEGSRLTVL.

The CDR3 nucleotides are TGCAGCGTTGACTGGGAGAGCACAGATACGCAGTATTTT. Encoded protein: CSVDWESTDTQYF. The chain employs TRBV29-1 and TRBJ2-3; maybe TRBD2 (5 bases). This CDR3 has 13 residues. CDR1 SQVTM and CDR2 ANQGSEA come from the germline V gene. The V end was cut by 3 bases, the J end by 0 bases, with 7 bases between.

CDR3: CASSQGTAGGDDYEQYF. CDR3 sequence (DNA): TGCGCCAGCAGCCAAGGAACGGCGGGAGGGGATGACTACGAGCAGTACTTC. The chain uses TRBV4-1 and TRBJ2-7; 9 bases are a match to TRBD2. V was pared by 1 base and J by 3 bases, with 10 bases of the junction left unmatched. Germline V gene data show CDR1 as MGHRA and CDR2 as YSYEKL. This CDR3 is 17 amino acids long.

The chain carries TRBV2 and TRBJ2-1; TRBD2 matches at 7 bases. Germline V gene data show CDR1 as SNHLY and CDR2 as FYNNEI. CDR3 length: 16 residues. The junction had 11 bases not matched to a gene; V was cut back by 9 bases and J by 0 bases. The CDR3 protein is CARTSEPRNSYNEQFF. For the CDR3, the DNA is TGTGCCAGAACTAGCGAACCCCGAAACTCCTACAATGAGCAGTTCTTC.

The V call is TRBV19, the J call TRBJ2-5; 8 bases map to TRBD2. CDR3 length: 16 residues. Germline V gene data show CDR1 as LNHDA and CDR2 as SQIVND (reference sequence). V trimming: 0 bases; J trimming: 7 bases; junction bases outside the gene matches: 10. The CDR3, as DNA: TGTGCCAGTAGTATAGATCTATTTGGGACTAGGCGGACCCAGTACTTC. Translation: CASSIDLFGTRRTQYF.

This chain uses TRBV6-5 with TRBJ1-2; TRBD1 is a possible D gene (5 bases). The CDR3 extends over 15 amino acids. V shed 2 bases and J shed 4 bases, with 14 bases lying between them. Germline-derived CDR1 and CDR2 are MNHEY and SVGAGI. DNA for the CDR3: TGTGCCAGCAGTTACCAGAAGGGGCGAGGCTATGGCTACACCTTC. It specifies CASSYQKGRGYGYTF.

The CDR3 nucleotides read TGCGCCAGCAGCCAAGAGGCAGGGAGGACTGAAGCTTTCTTT. Its protein product is CASSQEAGRTEAFF. J is TRBJ1-1 and V is TRBV4-3; TRBD1 might be the D (5 bases). This CDR3 has 14 amino acids. Trimming cost V 0 bases and J 5 bases, with 10 bases left between them. Looked up from germline, CDR1 is LGHNA and CDR2 is YSLEER.

This chain joins TRBV4-1 and TRBJ1-4; TRBD1 agrees at 8 bases. The CDR3 is made up of 16 amino acids. CDR1 and CDR2 (germline): MGHRA, YSYEKL. The V segment lost 4 bases and the J segment 0 bases; nucleotides outside the gene matches: 4. DNA for the CDR3: TGCGCCAGCAGCCCCGGGACAGGAACAACTAATGAAAAACTGTTTTTT. Its translation: CASSPGTGTTNEKLFF.

The chain recombines TRBV6-1 with TRBJ2-7; D remains ambiguous. In germline, CDR1 is MNHNS, CDR2 SASEGT. With 2 bases removed from V and 4 bases from J, the gap between germline ends came to 12 bases. The CDR3 extends over 14 amino acids. The CDR3: CASSEYTNLYEQYF. DNA for the CDR3: TGTGCCAGCAGTGAATATACTAACCTTTACGAGCAGTACTTC.

J is TRBJ1-6 and V is TRBV18; D uncertain. Germline lookup yields CDR1 KGHSH and CDR2 LQKENI. This CDR3 is built from 14 residues. Trimming took 5 bases from V and 10 from J, leaving 15 bases between them. The CDR3 region is CASSKEAFGSPLHF. The DNA of the CDR3 is TGTGCCAGCTCAAAGGAGGCCTTTGGATCACCCCTCCACTTT.

V gene TRBV7-3 combines with J gene TRBJ2-3, with a tentative D call TRBD2 (5 bases). V dropped 5 bases and J dropped 2 bases, with 8 bases sitting between them. CDR3 length: 13 amino acids. Germline V gives CDR1 SGHTA, CDR2 FQGTGA. CDR3 coding DNA: TGTGCCAGCAGCCTGGACTTCACAGATACGCAGTATTTT. Its protein product is CASSLDFTDTQYF.

This clone came up a few times. CDR3 coding DNA: TGTGCCAGCAGCGCCACAGGGAACACTGAAGCTTTCTTT. Translated: CASSATGNTEAFF. This chain joins TRBV9 and TRBJ1-1; D perhaps matches TRBD1 (5 bases). The length of the CDR3 is 13 residues. Germline CDR1 SGDLS, CDR2 YYNGEE. Trimming stripped 3 bases from V and 1 base from J, with 7 bases between.

This rearrangement joins TRBV24-1 to TRBJ1-1, with D possibly being TRBD1 (6 bases). V lost 2 bases and J 11 bases, leaving 11 bases between the germline ends. Germline lookup yields CDR1 KGHDR and CDR2 SFDVKD. CDR3 length equals 12 residues. The CDR3: CATSDYWGHAFF. The CDR3 region has the DNA TGTGCCACCAGTGATTATTGGGGGCATGCTTTCTTT.

V gene TRBV7-2 combines with J gene TRBJ1-4, with TRBD1 identical over 10 bases. This CDR3 region has 17 residues. V lost 2 bases and J lost 7; bases outside the gene matches: 10. From germline, CDR1 is SGHTA and CDR2 FQGNSA. CDR3 loop: CASSLRLGGQGSEKLFF. The CDR3 DNA sequence: TGTGCCAGCAGCTTACGGCTGGGGGGACAGGGGAGTGAAAAACTGTTTTTT.

J is TRBJ2-3 and V is TRBV18; D is perhaps TRBD1 (5 bases). Trimming took off 6 bases at V and 1 base at J, with 17 bases between the two ends. CDR3 length equals 16 residues. Germline-derived CDR1 and CDR2 are KGHSH and LQKENI. The DNA of the CDR3 is TGTGCCAGCTCCTCAGGGTGGGCCGGTGGCACAGATACGCAGTATTTT. Translating it yields CASSSGWAGGTDTQYF. Using reference TRBV18 and TRBJ2-3 for the parts outside the CDR3, the full variable domain is NAGVMQNPRHLVRRRGQEARLRCSPMKGHSHVYWYRQLPEEGLKFMVYLQKENIIDESGMPKERFSAEFPKEGPSILRIQQVVRGDSAAYFCASSSGWAGGTDTQYFGPGTRLTVL.

The chain recombines TRBV7-9 with TRBJ2-4, with TRBD1 matching over 9 bases. The CDR3 covers 18 residues. CDR1 SEHNR and CDR2 FQNEAQ come from the germline V gene (reference sequence). With 5 bases clipped from V and 0 bases from J, the junction kept 11 bases outside the gene matches. In nucleotides, the CDR3 is TGTGCCAGCAGCGACCCCGGGACAGGGTACCTAGCCAAAAACATTCAGTACTTC. Protein sequence: CASSDPGTGYLAKNIQYF. Filled out from reference TRBV7-9 and TRBJ2-4, the complete variable domain reads DTGVSQNPRHKITKRGQNVTFRCDPISEHNRLYWYRQTLGQGPEFLTYFQNEAQLEKSRLLSDRFSAERPKGSFSTLEIQRTEQGDSAMYLCASSDPGTGYLAKNIQYFGAGTRLSVL.

CDR3 bases: TGTGCCAGCAGCCCACGCCTCGGGGTGCATTACAATGAGCAGTTCTTC. Amino acid sequence: CASSPRLGVHYNEQFF. This chain connects TRBV7-9 to TRBJ2-1; perhaps TRBD2 as D (5 bases). The germline V and J ends were trimmed by 5 bases and 4 bases, with 18 bases remaining between them. In germline, CDR1 is SEHNR, CDR2 FQNEAQ (reference sequence). The CDR3 is made up of 16 amino acids. The whole variable domain, remainder taken from reference TRBV7-9 and TRBJ2-1, is DTGVSQNPRHKITKRGQNVTFRCDPISEHNRLYWYRQTLGQGPEFLTYFQNEAQLEKSRLLSDRFSAERPKGSFSTLEIQRTEQGDSAMYLCASSPRLGVHYNEQFFGPGTRLTVL.

The chain combines TRBV6-5 with TRBJ1-2; TRBD1 matches at 8 bases. The CDR3 totals 13 residues. The germline gives CDR1 MNHEY, CDR2 SVGAGI. J was trimmed by 6 bases and V by 2 bases; bases with no gene match: 2. CDR3 nucleotide sequence: TGTGCCAGCAGTTACACGACAGGGGATGGCTACACCTTC. Its protein product is CASSYTTGDGYTF.

The chain carries TRBV6-5 and TRBJ2-7; D may be TRBD1 (6 bases). The germline V gene encodes CDR1 MNHEY and CDR2 SVGAGI. The CDR3 is made up of 14 amino acids. Trimming pared 0 bases from V and 1 base from J, leaving 7 bases between. The CDR3: CASSYSGQSYEQYF. DNA for the CDR3: TGTGCCAGCAGTTACTCTGGACAGTCCTACGAGCAGTACTTC.

The chain is built from TRBV21-1 and TRBJ2-7; the D call in the table, TRBD1, was not verified against the DNA. TRBV21-1 is marked as a pseudogene. The CDR3 spans 15 residues. The CDR3 protein is CASSRGRRTAEEQYF. For the CDR3, the DNA is TGTGCCAGCAGCAGGGGACGAAGGACAGCCGAAGAGCAGTACTTC.

This chain joins TRBV29-1 and TRBJ1-5, with 10 bases matching TRBD1. This CDR3 has 16 residues. The junction had 11 bases not matched to a gene; V was cut back by 6 bases and J by 3 bases. The V gene's germline CDR1 is SQVTM and CDR2 ANQGSEA. Here the CDR3 DNA reads TGCAGCGTAACAGGTCGGGGGACAGGGGACAATCAGCCCCAGCATTTT. Its protein product is CSVTGRGTGDNQPQHF.

The chain carries TRBV3-1 (or the pseudogene TRBV3-2) and TRBJ2-3, with TRBD2 identical over 12 bases. CDR1 and CDR2 from the germline V gene are LGHDT and YNNKEL (reference sequence). The CDR3 is 18 amino acids. The trim removed 4 bases at V and 0 bases at J, leaving 8 bases unmatched. In DNA, the CDR3 is TGTGCCAGCAGCCCGGCCCGACTAGCGGGGGCCAGCACAGATACGCAGTATTTT. It yields the protein CASSPARLAGASTDTQYF.

In its sample, this clone was seen a few times. The CDR3 loop reads CASSSENYGYTF. Here the CDR3 DNA reads TGTGCCAGCAGCTCGGAGAACTATGGCTACACCTTC. The chain couples TRBV7-9 to TRBJ1-2; D call uncertain. V was cut by 4 bases and J by 2 bases, with 5 bases left in between. This CDR3 is 12 amino acids long. Per the germline V gene, CDR1 is SEHNR and CDR2 is FQNEAQ (reference sequence).

The V gene is TRBV20-1, the J gene TRBJ2-7; no firm D call. The CDR3 extends over 12 amino acids. V dropped 3 bases and J dropped 0 bases, with 6 bases sitting between them. From germline, CDR1 is DFQATT and CDR2 SNEGSKA (reference sequence). The CDR3 nucleotides read TGCAGTGCTAGTTTCAGCTCCTACGAGCAGTACTTC. Residues: CSASFSSYEQYF.

The chain recombines TRBV10-3 with TRBJ1-3; 9 bases match TRBD1. Germline-derived CDR1 and CDR2 are ENHRY and SYGVKD. The V gene end was trimmed by 7 bases and the J gene end by 2 bases; junction bases not matched to a gene: 6. CDR3 length: 15 residues. CDR3 region: CAITKDRGTGNTIYF. Here the CDR3 DNA reads TGTGCCATCACTAAGGACAGGGGAACTGGAAACACCATATATTTT.

In this sample, this clone turned up a few times. The CDR3 coding sequence is TGTGCCAGCAGCTCGACACGTCTGAACACTGAAGCTTTCTTT. This translates into CASSSTRLNTEAFF. The chain has TRBV27 and TRBJ1-1; D is unclear. V was shortened by 6 bases and J by 0 bases, with 11 bases between the two germline ends. This CDR3 region has 14 residues. From germline, CDR1 is MNHEY and CDR2 SMNVEV (reference sequence).

This chain links TRBV13 with TRBJ2-5; 10 bases agree with TRBD1. The CDR3 has 13 residues. After removal of 4 bases from V and 10 bases from J, the junction contained 6 bases not matched to a gene. Germline assignment: CDR1 PRHDT and CDR2 FYEKMQ (reference sequence). Written as DNA, the CDR3 is TGTGCCAGCAGCTACCGGGACAGGGGAGGCCAGTACTTC. This translates into CASSYRDRGGQYF.